This passage covers 25 T cell receptor beta chains from one sample sequenced in a study of CD8 T cells in ankylosing spondylitis. In TCRdb, the 5' RACE reads were re-called with MiXCR into one record per CDR3 protein. This sample has 300,000 to 400,000 distinct CDR3 sequences, with around 10% found just once. Material for sequencing was blood, either unsorted or a sorted T cell fraction (not recorded which). These receptors were collected from a female donor with ankylosing spondylitis or in good health (not recorded which).

The V gene is TRBV3-1, the J gene TRBJ2-1; the D is unclear. CDR1 LGHDT and CDR2 YNNKEL come from the germline V gene (reference sequence). Trimming shortened V by 2 bases and J by 4 bases, and 15 bases separated the two germline ends. The CDR3 has 16 amino acids. As DNA, the CDR3 is TGTGCCAGCAGCCAAAGACCTCGGGCTGGGTACAATGAGCAGTTCTTC. Amino acids: CASSQRPRAGYNEQFF.

This clonotype came up many times. This chain links TRBV5-1 with TRBJ2-3; no clear D. Between the trimmed V and J ends, which lost 2 bases and 2 bases, there was a span of 3 bases. This CDR3 contains 12 residues. The V gene's germline CDR1 is SGHRS and CDR2 YFSETQ. The CDR3 region has the DNA TGCGCCAGCAGCTTCAACACAGATACGCAGTATTTT. Protein product: CASSFNTDTQYF.

Many counts were recorded for this clonotype. The V gene is TRBV20-1, the J gene TRBJ2-5; D is unclear. V lost 5 bases, J lost 5 bases, and 9 bases lay in between. The V gene's germline CDR1 is DFQATT and CDR2 SNEGSKA (reference sequence). The CDR3 is 11 residues long. CDR3 sequence (DNA): TGCAGTGCTCCACCAGGCGAGACCCAGTACTTC. This translates into CSAPPGETQYF.

The rearrangement links TRBV20-1 to TRBJ2-1; 7 bases map to TRBD1. V was clipped by 5 bases and J by 5 bases; unmatched bases: 6. Per germline, CDR1 DFQATT and CDR2 SNEGSKA (reference sequence). This CDR3 contains 13 residues. The CDR3 region is CSAHGTAHNEQFF. CDR3 DNA sequence: TGCAGTGCTCACGGGACAGCACACAATGAGCAGTTCTTC.

The rearrangement joins TRBV9 to TRBJ1-6; the match to TRBD1 covers 8 bases. The CDR3 length is 14 residues. J lost 9 bases, V lost 7 bases, and 9 bases had no gene match. The V gene's germline CDR1 is SGDLS and CDR2 YYNGEE. The CDR3: CASPGARGRSPLHF. The CDR3 coding sequence is TGTGCCAGCCCGGGGGCCAGGGGGCGTTCACCCCTCCACTTT.

The chain recombines TRBV20-1 with TRBJ1-1, with a tentative D call TRBD1 (5 bases). CDR1 is DFQATT, CDR2 SNEGSKA, per germline (reference sequence). The CDR3 spans 14 residues. V lost 2 bases, J lost 1 base, and 11 bases lay in between. CDR3 sequence: CSARSWGGNTEAFF. The CDR3 coding sequence is TGCAGTGCTAGATCCTGGGGGGGGAACACTGAAGCTTTCTTT.

At least ten counts were recorded for this clonotype. At one of its ends the junction is not consistent with the germline gene, which may arise from a read error. The J gene is TRBJ2-1, the V gene TRBV4-1; D not certain. The CDR3 contains 11 residues. Germline assignment: CDR1 MGHRA and CDR2 YSYEKL. CDR3 bases: TGCGCCAGCAGCTACCGTTGGGATCGGGTCTTC. Protein: CASSYRWDRVF.

This chain connects TRBV7-9 to TRBJ1-2; D unresolved. The V gene's germline CDR1 is SEHNR and CDR2 FQNEAQ (reference sequence). Trimming stripped 4 bases from V and 0 bases from J, with 12 bases between. The CDR3 length is 15 residues. CDR3 nucleotides: TGTGCCAGCAGCTCCTCAGACCATACTAACTATGGCTACACCTTC. It translates to CASSSSDHTNYGYTF.

This clonotype was counted many times. The chain joins TRBV19 to TRBJ2-1; D may be TRBD2 (6 bases). The V end lost 11 bases, the J end lost 2 bases, and 13 bases lay between the germline ends. The CDR3 spans 13 residues. From germline, CDR1 is LNHDA and CDR2 SQIVND (reference sequence). CDR3 bases: TGTGCCGTTCGGGGGAAGCCCTACAATGAGCAGTTCTTC. Amino acids: CAVRGKPYNEQFF.

The chain recombines TRBV3-1 with TRBJ1-4; 7 bases are shared with TRBD1. Trimming took 5 bases from V and 7 from J; bases not matched to a gene: 7. The CDR3 runs 14 residues. Germline V lookup: CDR1 LGHDT, CDR2 YNNKEL (reference sequence). The chain's CDR3 is CASSIRGRGEKLFF. CDR3 bases: TGTGCCAGCAGCATAAGGGGGCGCGGTGAAAAACTGTTTTTT.

This clonotype was counted only a few times. The chain couples TRBV7-2 to TRBJ2-7; D call uncertain. The CDR3 has 14 amino acids. V lost 3 bases and J lost 1, with 10 bases in between. CDR1 and CDR2 (germline): SGHTA, FQGNSA. CDR3 DNA: TGTGCCAGCAGCTTCGGCAGCGCTTCCTACGAGCAGTACTTC. Its translation: CASSFGSASYEQYF.

This clonotype occurred many times. The chain has TRBV7-8 and TRBJ1-3; D remains ambiguous. V was cut by 2 bases and J by 2 bases, with 19 bases left in between. This CDR3 comprises 18 residues. Per the germline V gene, CDR1 is SGHVS and CDR2 is FQNEAQ. The CDR3 bases are TGTGCCAGCAGCTTATTATTGTCGGGAGTGTTGGCTGGAAACACCATATATTTT. This sequence encodes CASSLLLSGVLAGNTIYF.

This clonotype showed up just a few times. The V and J genes are TRBV6-1 and TRBJ2-7; weak D call: TRBD1 (6 bases). Trimming shortened V by 6 bases and J by 0 bases, and 12 bases separated the two germline ends. Germline lookup yields CDR1 MNHNS and CDR2 SASEGT. The CDR3 loop spans 14 amino acids. DNA for the CDR3: TGTGCCAGCAGGTGGACAGCGGCCTCCTACGAGCAGTACTTC. The encoded protein is CASRWTAASYEQYF.

This clonotype was seen repeatedly, ten times or more. The chain carries TRBV7-2 and TRBJ2-7; no reliable D call. Germline assignment: CDR1 SGHTA and CDR2 FQGNSA. V was shortened by 7 bases and J by 3 bases, with 19 bases between the two germline ends. The CDR3 is 15 residues long. The CDR3 protein is CASTLLGQPIYEQYF. CDR3 coding DNA: TGTGCCAGCACCCTCTTAGGTCAGCCGATCTACGAGCAGTACTTC.

Comment on this clonotype: This may be a read error, as it is one base from a much larger clone. CDR3 region: CSALAGLDTQYF. In nucleotides, the CDR3 is TGCAGTGCACTAGCGGGGTTAGATACGCAGTATTTT. The chain joins TRBV20-1 to TRBJ2-3; the match to TRBD2 covers 10 bases. There are 12 residues in the CDR3. The J segment lost 5 bases and the V segment lost 6 bases, leaving 2 bases of the junction unmatched. The germline V gene encodes CDR1 DFQATT and CDR2 SNEGSKA (reference sequence).

This clonotype came up many times. The chain recombines TRBV5-1 with TRBJ1-1; no firm D call. In germline, CDR1 is SGHRS, CDR2 YFSETQ. Trimming removed 0 bases at V and 0 bases at J, with 12 bases between. The CDR3 length is 16 residues. The CDR3 sequence is CASSLGAAKVNTEAFF. Written as DNA, the CDR3 is TGCGCCAGCAGCTTGGGCGCCGCGAAGGTGAACACTGAAGCTTTCTTT.

The chain has TRBV7-9 and TRBJ1-2, with D hard to call. Per germline, CDR1 SEHNR and CDR2 FQNEAQ (reference sequence). The CDR3 loop spans 14 amino acids. V lost 7 bases, J lost 2 bases, and 14 bases lay in between. The CDR3 DNA reads TGTGCCAGCACTTTTAGGATGTCGAACTATGGCTACACCTTC. This codes for CASTFRMSNYGYTF.

This clonotype appeared many times. The chain links TRBV28 to TRBJ1-5; D may be TRBD1 (5 bases). Germline values: CDR1 MDHEN, CDR2 SYDVKM. The CDR3 contains 15 residues. The V end was cut by 6 bases, the J end by 3 bases, with 15 bases between. CDR3 in DNA: TGTGCCAGCAGACGACCCTTGGGGGACAATCAGCCCCAGCATTTT. Amino acid sequence: CASRRPLGDNQPQHF. Full variable domain (rest looked up from reference TRBV28 and TRBJ1-5): DVKVTQSSRYLVKRTGEKVFLECVQDMDHENMFWYRQDPGLGLRLIYFSYDVKMKEKGDIPEGYSVSREKKERFSLILESASTNQTSMYLCASRRPLGDNQPQHFGDGTRLSIL.

This clonotype has ten or more counts. J is TRBJ2-7 and V is TRBV20-1; D gene uncertain. Germline lookup yields CDR1 DFQATT and CDR2 SNEGSKA (reference sequence). Trimming removed 3 bases at V and 1 base at J, with 16 bases between. The CDR3 totals 15 residues. CDR3 nucleotide sequence: TGCAGTGCTAGTTACCCAAGGACCTCATCCTACGAGCAGTACTTC. The encoded protein is CSASYPRTSSYEQYF.

This clonotype was observed a handful of times. The CDR3 region is CASSPTDSSYEQYF. Written as DNA, the CDR3 is TGCGCCAGCAGCCCCACGGACAGTTCCTACGAGCAGTACTTC. This chain links TRBV5-1 with TRBJ2-7; TRBD1 is a possible D gene (6 bases). This CDR3 comprises 14 residues. The ends were cut back, 4 bases at V and 1 base at J, with 12 bases in the middle. Germline assignment: CDR1 SGHRS and CDR2 YFSETQ.

A few counts support this clonotype. A read error may explain this, as a much larger clone is one base away. This chain links TRBV3-1 with TRBJ2-1; D unclear. The V gene lost 5 bases and the J gene lost 6 bases, with 5 bases spanning the gap. Germline V gene sequence: CDR1 LGHDT, CDR2 YNNKEL (reference sequence). The CDR3 has 11 amino acids. The CDR3 loop is CASSGRNEQFF. The CDR3 DNA is TGTGCCAGCAGCGGCCGCAATGAGCAGTTCTTC.

This clonotype was picked up many times. This chain connects TRBV6-1 to TRBJ2-1; TRBD1 is a possible D gene (5 bases). Germline V gene sequence: CDR1 MNHNS, CDR2 SASEGT. The length of the CDR3 is 16 residues. V lost 5 bases and J 10 bases, leaving 24 bases between the germline ends. CDR3 region: CASSPPKVSGQGEQFF. The CDR3 region has the DNA TGTGCCAGCAGTCCCCCTAAAGTTTCCGGACAAGGGGAGCAGTTCTTC.

Only a few counts were recorded for this clonotype. CDR3 in amino acids: CSALGLGAAGAVVGELFF. In DNA, the CDR3 is TGCAGTGCTCTGGGCCTGGGAGCCGCGGGAGCGGTTGTCGGGGAGCTGTTTTTT. The chain joins TRBV20-1 to TRBJ2-2; 7 nucleotides align to TRBD2. V gave up 5 bases and J gave up 7 bases; unmatched junction bases: 22. This CDR3 is built from 18 residues. Looked up from germline, CDR1 is DFQATT and CDR2 is SNEGSKA (reference sequence).

At least ten counts were recorded for this clonotype. V and J are TRBV10-3 and TRBJ2-5; D may be TRBD2 (7 bases). The CDR3 consists of 13 residues. Germline lookup yields CDR1 ENHRY and CDR2 SYGVKD. The V and J ends lost 6 bases and 3 bases respectively, with 11 bases between them. As DNA, the CDR3 is TGTGCCATCAGCCGGGGGGCGGAAGAGACCCAGTACTTC. This encodes CAISRGAEETQYF.

This clonotype was seen just once. The chain links TRBV4-1 to TRBJ1-3, with D perhaps TRBD1 (5 bases). The CDR3 is made up of 16 amino acids. Germline V gene sequence: CDR1 MGHRA, CDR2 YSYEKL. V lost 5 bases and J 0 bases, leaving 14 bases between the germline ends. In DNA form, the CDR3 reads TGCGCCAGCAGCAAAGTTGGGGGAGACTCTGGAAACACCATATATTTT. Its protein is CASSKVGGDSGNTIYF.